This T cell receptor beta chain came from a study of control samples from healthy donors and cancer patients. From germline, CDR1 is MGHDK and CDR2 SYGVNS. V lost 5 bases and J lost 6; bases outside the gene matches: 3. The CDR3 is made up of 12 amino acids. Using immunoSEQ multiplex PCR, the repertoire was profiled, and TCRdb retains in-frame clones only, with some absent. Of 90,000 to 95,000 clones listed, around four fifths were seen once; the top ten hold approximately 20%. What was sequenced was blood. This receptor was identified in a man aged 25-45 years in good health. V and J are TRBV25-1 and TRBJ1-2; TRBD1 matches at 7 bases. The CDR3 sequence: CASSLQGNGYTF. Written as DNA, the CDR3 is TGTGCCAGCAGTCTACAGGGGAATGGCTACACCTTC.